This T cell receptor (beta chain) was sequenced in a study of blood T cell repertoires in COVID-19. Background on the study: Collection of acute and convalescent COVID-19 samples took place in the United States, Italy and Spain.

This CDR3 has 17 amino acids. Germline assignment: CDR1 SGDLS and CDR2 YYNGEE. V lost 4 bases to trimming and J lost 2 bases, with 19 bases between them. Under the authors' procedure: Scientists estimated how many nucleated cells there were by amplifying reference gene primers. The assay was immunoSEQ multiplex PCR, and TCRdb's table has in-frame clones only and misses some. V, J and clone size reflect that table, while D and trimming were determined from the DNA. The sample records around 120,000 clones, 80% being singletons. The rearrangement links TRBV9 to TRBJ2-1; D is ambiguous. This sequence was found in a man aged 65 to 85 with acute or convalescent COVID-19. The sample was peripheral blood. CDR3 sequence: CASSPKAFGGAYNEQFF. The CDR3 DNA sequence: TGTGCCAGCAGCCCGAAGGCCTTTGGCGGCGCCTACAATGAGCAGTTCTTC.